These 12 T cell receptor beta chains were sequenced from one sample in a study of technical replicates of blood from a few donors. Sequenced by immunoSEQ multiplex PCR; TCRdb stores in-frame clones only, minus some. Seen here are tens of thousands of clones, around 84% observed once, and the top ten hold just over 5%. Sequencing input: PBMCs. Source of these receptors: a human donor in good health. Some clones in this sample may be carry-over from other donors' samples.

The chain recombines TRBV29-1 with TRBJ2-1; TRBD2 agrees at 9 bases. Germline-derived CDR1 and CDR2 are SQVTM and ANQGSEA. The J segment lost 4 bases and the V segment lost 7 bases, leaving 2 bases of the junction unmatched. The CDR3 has 12 amino acids. The CDR3 reads CSGSGGYNEQFF. In DNA, the CDR3 is TGCAGCGGTAGCGGGGGTTACAATGAGCAGTTCTTC.

V and J are TRBV11-3 and TRBJ2-1; weak D call: TRBD2 (6 bases). The CDR3 is made up of 14 amino acids. From germline, CDR1 is SGHNT and CDR2 YENEEA. V was shortened by 5 bases and J by 2 bases, with 10 bases between the two germline ends. The CDR3 DNA follows: TGTGCCAGCAGCCCGGCGGGAACCTACAATGAGCAGTTCTTC. Translating gives CASSPAGTYNEQFF.

V gene TRBV11-1 combines with J gene TRBJ2-1; 10 bases fit TRBD2. The CDR3 is 16 residues long. The germline gives CDR1 SGHAT, CDR2 FQDESV (reference sequence). The J segment lost 6 bases and the V segment lost 6 bases, leaving 11 bases of the junction unmatched. The CDR3 nucleotides are TGTGCCAGCAGTCCCCGGGAGCGGGGGGGCTCCAATGAGCAGTTCTTC. Its translation is CASSPRERGGSNEQFF.

This clone has a single count. The DNA for the CDR3 is TGTGCCAGCAGACTGACTAGCGGTACTCCCTACAATGAGCAGTTCTTC. Translating gives CASRLTSGTPYNEQFF. This chain connects TRBV5-4 to TRBJ2-1, with 9 bases matching TRBD2. The CDR3 runs to 16 residues. CDR1 and CDR2 from the germline V gene are SGHNT and YYREEE (reference sequence). The V segment lost 5 bases and the J segment 2 bases; nucleotides outside the gene matches: 8.

The chain is built from TRBV5-4 and TRBJ2-5, with TRBD2 matching over 8 bases. This CDR3 region has 15 residues. From germline, CDR1 is SGHNT and CDR2 YYREEE (reference sequence). The V segment lost 0 bases and the J segment 5 bases; nucleotides outside the gene matches: 6. The CDR3: CASSLVPAGEETQYF. The CDR3 DNA follows: TGTGCCAGCAGCTTGGTCCCAGCGGGAGAGGAGACCCAGTACTTC.

The rearrangement joins TRBV5-1 to TRBJ1-1, with D possibly matching TRBD1 (5 bases). The CDR3 runs to 14 residues. The germline V and J ends were trimmed by 4 bases and 5 bases, with 15 bases remaining between them. Per the germline V gene, CDR1 is SGHRS and CDR2 is YFSETQ. CDR3 loop: CASSPGAGWTEAFF. DNA for the CDR3: TGCGCCAGCAGCCCTGGCGCAGGGTGGACTGAAGCTTTCTTT. Using reference TRBV5-1 and TRBJ1-1 for the parts outside the CDR3, the full variable domain is KAGVTQTPRYLIKTRGQQVTLSCSPISGHRSVSWYQQTPGQGLQFLFEYFSETQRNKGNFPGRFSGRQFSNSRSEMNVSTLELGDSALYLCASSPGAGWTEAFFGQGTRLTVV.

The V gene is TRBV7-2, the J gene TRBJ2-5, with a weak D call TRBD2 (7 bases). This CDR3 comprises 14 residues. Trimming cost V 2 bases and J 5 bases, with 12 bases left between them. Per germline, CDR1 SGHTA and CDR2 FQGNSA. In DNA, the CDR3 is TGTGCCAGCAGCTTATTGGGGGGGCAGGAGACCCAGTACTTC. Protein product: CASSLLGGQETQYF.

V is TRBV5-4 and J is TRBJ2-5; TRBD2 matches 13 bases. Germline lookup yields CDR1 SGHNT and CDR2 YYREEE (reference sequence). The CDR3 is made up of 16 amino acids. The J segment lost 5 bases and the V segment lost 4 bases, leaving 8 bases of the junction unmatched. This chain's CDR3 is CASSKTSGGASETQYF. The CDR3 DNA sequence: TGTGCCAGCAGCAAAACTAGCGGGGGGGCCTCGGAGACCCAGTACTTC.

This chain connects TRBV11-1 to TRBJ1-4; 11 bases are shared with TRBD1. The CDR3 totals 13 residues. Germline V lookup: CDR1 SGHAT, CDR2 FQDESV (reference sequence). V trimming: 5 bases; J trimming: 13 bases; junction bases outside the gene matches: 6. The CDR3, as DNA: TGTGCCAGCAGCACGGACAGGGGGCGAAGACTGTTTTTT. This sequence encodes CASSTDRGRRLFF.

This clone showed up just once. The chain joins TRBV7-8 to TRBJ1-2; the match to TRBD1 covers 9 bases. V trimming: 4 bases; J trimming: 4 bases; junction bases outside the gene matches: 7. CDR1 is SGHVS and CDR2 is FQNEAQ in the germline V gene. CDR3 size: 15 residues. The CDR3 coding sequence is TGTGCCAGCAGCTATACAGGGGGCGACGGCTATGGCTACACCTTC. Its translation: CASSYTGGDGYGYTF.

J is TRBJ2-2 and V is TRBV7-7; D may be TRBD2 (7 bases). In germline, CDR1 is SSHAT, CDR2 FNYEAQ (reference sequence). V was clipped by 5 bases and J by 7 bases, with 17 bases between them. The CDR3 length is 15 residues. The CDR3 sequence: CASSLVAGAVGELFF. For the CDR3, the DNA is TGTGCCAGCAGCCTCGTTGCGGGGGCGGTCGGGGAGCTGTTTTTT.

The count of this clone is one. V is TRBV4-3 and J is TRBJ2-2; 13 nucleotides match TRBD2. Trimming cost V 4 bases and J 7 bases; bases outside gene matches: 6. This CDR3 has 16 residues. CDR1 is LGHNA and CDR2 is YSLEER in the germline V gene. The CDR3 DNA follows: TGCGCCAGCAGCCCCCGGACTAGCGGGGGCCGCGGGGAGCTGTTTTTT. Translated: CASSPRTSGGRGELFF.